This note documents a single T cell receptor (beta chain) sequence. The target of this receptor is not known. One base away there is no much larger clone; base qualities are not given. Counted from cysteine to phenylalanine, this CDR3 has 10 amino acids. Only CDR3 DNA remains: 30 bases, in frame from the first base. V is cut by 11 bases and J by 4 bases, and the space between the germline ends is 6 bases. The library was obtained by RT-PCR. The reads were generated on an Illumina HiSeq 2500. The raw public data were reprocessed by TCRdb itself: fastp quality trimming at Q25, MiXCR clonotype calling, in-frame beta chains only. Each CDR3 protein gets just one entry, which takes the most common genes and DNA from the rows behind it. The sample profile shows 530,000 or so distinct CDR3 sequences; about 14% of them were found once. The ten largest clones add up to approximately 10% of the sample. The data were taken from a study of response to subunit inactivated influenza vaccine (dated by TCRdb to the late 2010s). With respect to the entire study: The study used deep quantitative T cell receptor repertoire profiling to track responses to a trivalent subunit inactivated influenza vaccine. Study-wide conclusions, independent of this receptor: The authors proposed that each seasonal influenza vaccination may bring in only a limited number of new T cells.

The TCR originated in a man over 45 who received an inactivated influenza vaccine. Donor details come from another sample of the same person, matched by shared clones. The chain employs TRBV23-1 and TRBJ1-5; the D segment cannot be called with confidence. TRBV23-1 is assigned to the ORF class and has an uncertain function. The material sequenced was PBMCs from blood, taken 11 to 12 days after vaccination. In nucleotides, the sequence is TGCGCCCCCCAGAATCAGCCCCAGCATTTT. This codes for CAPQNQPQHF.